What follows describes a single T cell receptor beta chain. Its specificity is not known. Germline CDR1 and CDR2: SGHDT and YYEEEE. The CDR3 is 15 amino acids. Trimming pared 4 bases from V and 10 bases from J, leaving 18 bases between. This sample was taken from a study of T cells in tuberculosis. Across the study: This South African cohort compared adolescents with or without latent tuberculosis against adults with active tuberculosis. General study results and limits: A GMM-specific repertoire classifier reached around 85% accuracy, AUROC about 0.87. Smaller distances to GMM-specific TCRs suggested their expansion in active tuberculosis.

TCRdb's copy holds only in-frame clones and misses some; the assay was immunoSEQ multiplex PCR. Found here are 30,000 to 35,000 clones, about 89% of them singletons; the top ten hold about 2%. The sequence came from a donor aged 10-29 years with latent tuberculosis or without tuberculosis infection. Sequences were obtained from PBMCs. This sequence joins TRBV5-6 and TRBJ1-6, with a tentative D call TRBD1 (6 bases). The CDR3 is CASSNRGGVESPLHF. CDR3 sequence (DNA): TGTGCCAGCAGCAATAGGGGGGGAGTGGAGTCACCCCTCCACTTT.